What follows describes a single T cell receptor beta chain. The data were produced by immunoSEQ multiplex PCR, yet TCRdb's version contains in-frame clones alone and is incomplete. The sample has more than 10,000 clones, roughly four fifths seen once; the top ten hold 4.5%. These data belong to a study of pediatric ulcerative colitis. V was shortened by 3 bases and J by 8 bases, with 16 bases between the two germline ends. CDR3 length equals 14 residues. Germline-derived CDR1 and CDR2 are MNHEY and SVGAGI. One to two pinch biopsies were taken from the rectum during colonoscopy. The receptor's source is a boy aged 5-17 years who was a control in a study of pediatric ulcerative colitis. The sample consisted of gut tissue. The chain joins TRBV6-5 to TRBJ1-2, with a possible D match to TRBD1 (6 bases). For the CDR3, the DNA is TGTGCCAGCAGTTATTCCCACAGGGTCGAGGGCTACACCTTC. Protein sequence: CASSYSHRVEGYTF.